A single sample is the source of the 8 T cell receptor beta chains below, sequenced in a study of cytomegalovirus exposure and HLA in healthy donors. The PCR had 60 Vbeta and 13 Jbeta primers. Sequenced by immunoSEQ multiplex PCR; TCRdb stores in-frame clones only, minus some. The table includes roughly 100,000 clones, roughly 76% detected once. The sequencing input was PBMCs. The origin of the receptors is a man aged 25-45 years in good health and CMV-seropositive.

This chain joins TRBV4-3 and TRBJ2-7, with TRBD2 matching 14 bases. Germline CDR1 and CDR2: LGHNA and YSLEER. This CDR3 region has 15 residues. The junction had 5 bases not matched to a gene; V was cut back by 4 bases and J by 6 bases. The CDR3 DNA is TGCGCCAGCAGCCCCGGGACTAGCGGGGGAAGCGAGCAGTACTTC. It translates to CASSPGTSGGSEQYF.

The V and J genes are TRBV7-8 and TRBJ1-3; the D gene is possibly TRBD1 (5 bases). Trimming removed 5 bases from V and 2 bases from J, with 10 bases in between. Per germline, CDR1 SGHVS and CDR2 FQNEAQ. This CDR3 has 14 amino acids. CDR3 region: CASSRSDTGNTIYF. Here the CDR3 DNA reads TGTGCCAGCAGCCGATCGGACACTGGAAACACCATATATTTT.

CDR3 DNA sequence: TGTGCCAGCAGCCCACGGTTGGGCGGGGGTAGCACAGATACGCAGTATTTT. Protein sequence: CASSPRLGGGSTDTQYF. This sequence joins TRBV7-2 and TRBJ2-3, with 7 bases aligning to TRBD2. V lost 5 bases to trimming and J lost 0 bases; unmatched junction nucleotides: 11. CDR3 length: 17 residues. Germline assignment: CDR1 SGHTA and CDR2 FQGNSA.

The chain uses TRBV4-1 and TRBJ2-7; 9 positions agree with TRBD2. Germline lookup yields CDR1 MGHRA and CDR2 YSYEKL. V shed 4 bases, J shed 10 bases, and the junction held 11 bases outside the gene matches. The CDR3 covers 14 residues. CDR3 bases: TGCGCCAGCAGCCGAGCTAGCGGGGTATCAATTCAGTACTTC. Amino acids: CASSRASGVSIQYF.

The chain links TRBV6-6 to TRBJ1-3; weak D call: TRBD1 (6 bases). Trimming removed 2 bases from V and 1 base from J, with 6 bases in between. The CDR3 is made up of 14 amino acids. Germline V gene sequence: CDR1 MNHNY, CDR2 SVGAGI (reference sequence). The CDR3 DNA is TGTGCCAGCAGTTACCAGGGGTCTGGAAACACCATATATTTT. Residues: CASSYQGSGNTIYF.

This chain uses TRBV14 with TRBJ2-7, with D perhaps matching TRBD1 (6 bases). Deletions cut 1 base from V and 5 bases from J, with 12 bases between. The CDR3 runs 14 residues. CDR1 SGHDN and CDR2 FVKESK come from the germline V gene. The CDR3 nucleotides read TGTGCCAGCAGCCAAGTGACCAGGGGCCACGAGCAGTACTTC. Its protein is CASSQVTRGHEQYF.

This clone was picked up a small number of times. The same CDR3 is also encoded by other DNA sequences in this sample. The chain links TRBV7-6 to TRBJ1-6, with 9 bases aligning to TRBD1. This CDR3 region has 15 residues. Trimming took 5 bases from V and 4 from J; bases not matched to a gene: 3. The germline CDR1 and CDR2 sequences are SGHVS and FNYEAQ. The CDR3 sequence: CASSPGTGYNSPLHF. The CDR3 nucleotides are TGTGCCAGCAGCCCCGGGACAGGGTATAATTCACCCCTCCACTTT.

The rearrangement links TRBV6-1 to TRBJ2-1, with 7 nucleotides matching TRBD2. The CDR3 extends over 14 amino acids. Germline lookup yields CDR1 MNHNS and CDR2 SASEGT. J gave up 4 bases and V 6 bases, and 6 bases lay outside the gene matches. The CDR3 reads CASRPLADYNEQFF. The DNA of the CDR3 is TGTGCCAGCAGGCCCCTAGCGGATTACAATGAGCAGTTCTTC.